These 27 T cell receptor beta chains were sequenced from one sample in a study of a mutant IDH1 vaccine in newly diagnosed glioma. The protocol was immunoSEQ multiplex PCR, while the TCRdb copy is restricted to in-frame clones and leaves out a portion. The table has about 60,000 clones, about 86% seen once; the top ten hold around 7%. Antigens for these TCRs are unknown. Time point of the sample: week 5, during vaccination. Every vaccine dose comprised 300 ug of mutant IDH1 20-mer peptide plus topical imiquimod. The sequencing used PBMCs, collected from a glioma patient whose treatment included an IDH1 peptide vaccine. Receptor source: a woman in her 50s with glioma.

The table lists this clone with a few counts. CDR3 sequence reads: CASSVGEGAQGQPQHF. The DNA of the CDR3 is TGTGCCAGCAGCGTAGGGGAGGGGGCGCAGGGTCAGCCCCAGCATTTT. The chain joins TRBV9 to TRBJ1-5; 7 positions agree with TRBD1. This CDR3 is built from 16 residues. V lost 0 bases and J lost 6; bases outside the gene matches: 9. Germline V gene data show CDR1 as SGDLS and CDR2 as YYNGEE.

The chain combines TRBV7-9 with TRBJ1-4; 10 bases align to TRBD1. The CDR3 has 18 residues. Germline CDR1 SEHNR, CDR2 FQNEAQ (reference sequence). J lost 7 bases, V lost 4 bases, and 15 bases had no gene match. CDR3 nucleotides: TGTGCCAGCAGCTCCAGGGACAGGGGTTTAGATGTTAGTGAAAAACTGTTTTTT. It is translated as CASSSRDRGLDVSEKLFF.

CDR3 residues: CSVWQANTGELFF. As DNA, the CDR3 is TGCAGCGTATGGCAGGCGAACACCGGGGAGCTGTTTTTT. J is TRBJ2-2 and V is TRBV29-1; D gene ambiguous. The CDR3 has 13 residues. V shed 6 bases and J shed 0 bases, with 8 bases lying between them. Germline V gene lookup returns CDR1 SQVTM and CDR2 ANQGSEA.

V gene TRBV14 combines with J gene TRBJ1-2; 7 bases line up with TRBD1. Germline assignment: CDR1 SGHDN and CDR2 FVKESK. The CDR3 spans 14 residues. The V gene end was trimmed by 4 bases and the J gene end by 7 bases; junction bases not matched to a gene: 9. The CDR3 bases are TGTGCCAGCAGCCGCCGGACAGGCAGCTCTGGCTACACCTTC. This codes for CASSRRTGSSGYTF.

This clone was seen more than once but under ten times. The chain links TRBV18 to TRBJ2-7, with unresolved D. CDR1 KGHSH and CDR2 LQKENI come from the germline V gene. V gave up 4 bases and J gave up 2 bases, with 3 bases separating them. This CDR3 is built from 11 residues. This chain's CDR3 is CASSLPYEQYF. Written as DNA, the CDR3 is TGTGCCAGCTCACTTCCCTACGAGCAGTACTTC.

V and J are TRBV29-1 and TRBJ2-5; 10 nucleotides match TRBD1. V dropped 6 bases and J dropped 5; count of bases not matched to a gene: 9. The germline V gene encodes CDR1 SQVTM and CDR2 ANQGSEA. The CDR3 extends over 14 amino acids. CDR3: CSVGGQGRQETQYF. The CDR3 nucleotides read TGCAGCGTGGGGGGACAGGGGAGGCAGGAGACCCAGTACTTC.

The chain has TRBV2 and TRBJ1-3, with D perhaps TRBD1 (5 bases). Trimming removed 5 bases at V and 1 base at J, with 15 bases between. The germline V gene encodes CDR1 SNHLY and CDR2 FYNNEI. The length of the CDR3 is 16 residues. This CDR3 is CASSTGTSLSGNTIYF. In nucleotides, the CDR3 is TGTGCCAGCAGTACCGGGACTTCATTGTCTGGAAACACCATATATTTT.

This chain uses TRBV7-2 with TRBJ1-5, with D unresolved. Germline CDR1 is SGHTA and CDR2 is FQGNSA. The CDR3 runs 16 residues. V lost 5 bases and J 1 base, leaving 15 bases between the germline ends. The CDR3 DNA follows: TGTGCCAGCAGCCTTATGGGGAGCGGGAGCAATCAGCCCCAGCATTTT. This sequence encodes CASSLMGSGSNQPQHF.

The chain recombines TRBV5-1 with TRBJ1-4, with 9 bases fitting TRBD1. Trimming at V came to 4 bases and at J to 6 bases, leaving 10 bases not matched to a gene. The CDR3 totals 16 residues. Germline V gene sequence: CDR1 SGHRS, CDR2 YFSETQ. CDR3 residues: CASSEGQGGLDEKLFF. The CDR3 DNA is TGCGCCAGCAGCGAGGGACAGGGAGGGTTGGATGAAAAACTGTTTTTT.

The gene calls are TRBV30 and TRBJ1-6; 7 nucleotides match TRBD1. Germline V gene sequence: CDR1 GTSNPN, CDR2 SVGIG (reference sequence). The J segment lost 7 bases and the V segment lost 6 bases, leaving 6 bases of the junction unmatched. The CDR3 is 13 amino acids. CDR3 in amino acids: CACTGTENSPLHF. The CDR3 bases are TGTGCCTGTACGGGGACAGAGAATTCACCCCTCCACTTT. The full variable domain, its missing parts supplied by reference TRBV30 and TRBJ1-6, is SQTIHQWPATLVQPVGSPLSLECTVEGTSNPNLYWYRQAAGRGLQLLFYSVGIGQISSEVPQNLSASRPQDRQFILSSKKLLLSDSGFYLCACTGTENSPLHFGNGTRLTVT.

The chain is built from TRBV6-1 and TRBJ1-2; 7 bases map to TRBD1. Germline trimming cut 4 bases from V and 3 bases from J; bases unmatched to any gene: 2. Per the germline V gene, CDR1 is MNHNS and CDR2 is SASEGT. This CDR3 comprises 13 residues. CDR3 nucleotides: TGTGCCAGCAGTGGGACAGGTGACTATGGCTACACCTTC. It is translated as CASSGTGDYGYTF.

This clone appeared a single time. The chain joins TRBV6-1 to TRBJ1-1; TRBD1 agrees at 12 bases. CDR1 and CDR2 from the germline V gene are MNHNS and SASEGT. V shed 6 bases and J 4 bases; nucleotides not matched to a gene: 3. This CDR3 comprises 14 residues. In DNA form, the CDR3 reads TGTGCCAGCAGCAGGGACAGGGGGCGCACTGAAGCTTTCTTT. This codes for CASSRDRGRTEAFF.

Note on this clone: Other nucleotide sequences in the sample specify the same CDR3. The chain employs TRBV27 and TRBJ2-7; D is ambiguous. Trimming stripped 3 bases from V and 3 bases from J, with 3 bases between. This CDR3 has 11 amino acids. Germline-derived CDR1 and CDR2 are MNHEY and SMNVEV (reference sequence). CDR3 region: CASSFGYEQYF. The CDR3 nucleotides are TGTGCCAGCAGTTTCGGCTACGAGCAGTACTTC.

This clone has just one count. CDR3 region: CARSLVIERGNEQFF. The CDR3 DNA follows: TGTGCCAGAAGCTTGGTAATCGAGCGGGGCAATGAGCAGTTCTTC. The gene calls are TRBV5-3 and TRBJ2-1, with 7 bases fitting TRBD2. TRBV5-3 is an ORF, and what it does is uncertain. This CDR3 contains 15 residues. V shed 0 bases and J 6 bases; nucleotides not matched to a gene: 6.

The chain uses TRBV7-8 and TRBJ1-1; unclear D gene. The V gene lost 3 bases and the J gene lost 1 base, with 12 bases spanning the gap. This CDR3 has 15 residues. The germline V gene encodes CDR1 SGHVS and CDR2 FQNEAQ. The CDR3 region has the DNA TGTGCCAGCAGCTTTTTATGGGGAGGGAACACTGAAGCTTTCTTT. Encoded protein: CASSFLWGGNTEAFF.

The V and J genes are TRBV7-8 and TRBJ2-1; 9 nucleotides match TRBD2. Germline V CDR1 and CDR2: SGHVS, FQNEAQ. The CDR3 sequence is 16 residues long. The V and J ends lost 1 base and 2 bases, in that order; junction bases with no gene match: 3. DNA of the CDR3: TGTGCCAGCAGCTTAGGCGGCGGGGGGGCCTACAATGAGCAGTTCTTC. As protein: CASSLGGGGAYNEQFF.

The J gene is TRBJ2-5, the V gene TRBV19, with D possibly matching TRBD2 (6 bases). Germline lookup yields CDR1 LNHDA and CDR2 SQIVND (reference sequence). The CDR3 sequence is 16 residues long. Between the trimmed V and J ends, which lost 4 bases and 0 bases, there was a span of 15 bases. The CDR3 protein is CASSRGGVTYQETQYF. CDR3 nucleotide sequence: TGTGCCAGTAGTAGAGGCGGGGTAACGTACCAAGAGACCCAGTACTTC.

At least ten counts were recorded for this clone. The V call is TRBV15, the J call TRBJ2-7; 8 positions match TRBD1. V gave up 5 bases and J gave up 5 bases; unmatched junction bases: 5. Germline V gene lookup returns CDR1 LNHNV and CDR2 YYDKDF (reference sequence). The length of the CDR3 is 13 residues. The CDR3 coding sequence is TGTGCCACCAGCTTCCAGGGGGCCGACGAGCAGTACTTC. Its protein is CATSFQGADEQYF.

This clone was seen more than once but under ten times. The V gene is TRBV5-1, the J gene TRBJ1-1; tentative D call: TRBD1 (5 bases). The CDR3 extends over 16 amino acids. The germline V gene has CDR1 SGHRS and CDR2 YFSETQ. Between the trimmed V and J ends, which lost 4 bases and 1 base, there was a span of 17 bases. The CDR3 region is CASSRGEHNSNTEAFF. The CDR3 bases are TGCGCCAGCAGCAGGGGAGAACATAATTCGAACACTGAAGCTTTCTTT. Variable domain in full (rest from reference TRBV5-1 and TRBJ1-1): KAGVTQTPRYLIKTRGQQVTLSCSPISGHRSVSWYQQTPGQGLQFLFEYFSETQRNKGNFPGRFSGRQFSNSRSEMNVSTLELGDSALYLCASSRGEHNSNTEAFFGQGTRLTVV.

The CDR3 bases are TGTGCCAGCGCCCCCGCAGGGCGTCTCAATCAGCCCCAGCATTTT. Translated: CASAPAGRLNQPQHF. The chain links TRBV28 to TRBJ1-5; perhaps TRBD1 as D (5 bases). The V end was cut by 8 bases, the J end by 3 bases, with 17 bases between. Germline V gene lookup returns CDR1 MDHEN and CDR2 SYDVKM. The CDR3 contains 15 residues.

The chain couples TRBV19 to TRBJ1-2, with D tentatively TRBD1 (6 bases). The CDR3 runs 13 residues. Germline CDR1 LNHDA, CDR2 SQIVND (reference sequence). Between the trimmed V and J ends, which lost 6 bases and 5 bases, there was a span of 13 bases. This chain's CDR3 is CASSYGQLYGYTF. CDR3 DNA sequence: TGTGCCAGTAGCTACGGACAGTTGTATGGCTACACCTTC.

The chain has TRBV9 and TRBJ2-7; 11 bases line up with TRBD1. Germline V gene sequence: CDR1 SGDLS, CDR2 YYNGEE. J gave up 4 bases and V 3 bases, and 6 bases lay outside the gene matches. The CDR3 sequence is 15 residues long. The CDR3 spells CASSGGTGGYYEQYF. CDR3 DNA: TGTGCCAGCAGCGGGGGGACAGGGGGTTATTACGAGCAGTACTTC.

The chain employs TRBV10-3 and TRBJ1-3; D might be TRBD1 (6 bases). V was clipped by 10 bases and J by 3 bases, with 16 bases between them. Germline V gene sequence: CDR1 ENHRY, CDR2 SYGVKD. This CDR3 is 14 amino acids long. CDR3 residues: CATKPGEGGNTIYF. Written as DNA, the CDR3 is TGTGCCACAAAACCAGGGGAGGGTGGAAACACCATATATTTT.

The rearrangement joins TRBV10-2 to TRBJ1-1; D is perhaps TRBD1 (5 bases). Germline CDR1 reads WSHSY; CDR2 reads SAAADI. Deletions cut 8 bases from V and 7 bases from J, with 23 bases between. The CDR3 loop spans 15 amino acids. CDR3 sequence (DNA): TGCGCCAGCCTAAACCGGGGACTGGCTTCGCTTGAAGCTTTCTTT. Encoded protein: CASLNRGLASLEAFF.

The chain joins TRBV7-9 to TRBJ2-7, with D unresolved. V lost 5 bases and J lost 8, with 16 bases in between. The CDR3 has 13 residues. Germline CDR1 and CDR2: SEHNR and FQNEAQ (reference sequence). DNA for the CDR3: TGTGCCAGCAGCCGATATGAACCAGTACAGCAGTACTTC. This encodes CASSRYEPVQQYF.

V usage is TRBV28 and J usage is TRBJ1-5; 7 bases align to TRBD1. The CDR3 runs 17 residues. V trimming: 5 bases; J trimming: 0 bases; junction bases outside the gene matches: 10. The germline gives CDR1 MDHEN, CDR2 SYDVKM. CDR3 DNA: TGTGCCAGCAGTGCAGCGCTGGGACAGCATAGCAATCAGCCCCAGCATTTT. This translates into CASSAALGQHSNQPQHF.

J is TRBJ1-5 and V is TRBV6-1; TRBD1 agrees at 7 bases. V dropped 4 bases and J dropped 2; count of bases not matched to a gene: 2. Per the germline V gene, CDR1 is MNHNS and CDR2 is SASEGT. The CDR3 covers 14 residues. Here the CDR3 reads CASSGQGGNQPQHF. The CDR3 nucleotides read TGTGCCAGCAGTGGTCAGGGGGGCAATCAGCCCCAGCATTTT.